This T cell receptor (beta chain) is drawn from a study of neoadjuvant nivolumab and ipilimumab in lung cancer (dated by TCRdb to 2019 to 2021). About the investigation overall: Nivolumab was administered intravenously at 3 mg/kg on days 1, 15 and 29, and in the combination arm ipilimumab 1 mg/kg was added on day 1 only. The primary trial endpoint was the major pathologic response (MPR) rate in the intention-to-treat population in each study arm. Matched pretherapy and resected tumor pairs were analyzed for seven patients: four treated with nivolumab and three with nivolumab plus ipilimumab. TCR repertoires in pretherapy (baseline) peripheral blood were compared with TCR repertoires in tumors resected at surgery after neoadjuvant immune checkpoint blockade. A total of 40 to 45 patients with operable NSCLC were treated in the trial, with approximately 23 randomized to nivolumab monotherapy and roughly 20 randomized to nivolumab plus ipilimumab. The full study reports these points: A small number of samples underwent TCR sequencing. No significant correlation was found between TCR clonality and pathologic tumor regression, and only one major-pathologic-response sample was available for the clonality analysis. A positive correlation was observed between pretherapy blood TCR richness and richness in tumors resected after neoadjuvant therapy (Spearman R of about 0.8). From pretherapy to surgery, increases in tumor T-cell richness and clonality were observed in three of three dual-therapy tumors but in only two of four nivolumab-treated tumors. Compared with tumor-adjacent uninvolved lung, resected tumors had greater TCR richness and clonality, and increases showed up in more of the dual-therapy-treated tumors.

The meaning of the sample's time point label: pretherapy, before neoadjuvant immune checkpoint inhibitors. Samples were obtained from the phase 2 randomized NEOSTAR trial, in which neoadjuvant nivolumab or nivolumab plus ipilimumab followed by surgery was tested in operable NSCLC. This clone was recorded once. Its binding antigen is unknown. Per-nucleotide qualities are absent, and no much larger clonotype sits a single base away. The library relied on the immunoSEQ multiplex PCR assay. The study's own analysis went as follows. Repertoires were summarized by richness and clonality, and significantly expanded and contracted clones were identified between pre- and post-therapy samples. What TCRdb holds here is the immuneACCESS table cut down to in-frame rearrangements. Part of the clones is not present; checked against another copy, under half of the missing clones reflect an unresolved V gene, and the others are unexplained. From that table come the V and J calls and clone size; the DNA was used to work out D and trimming. This sample has around 30,000 clones in its table, and approximately 80% of those were observed once. The top ten constitute approximately 6.6% of the sample.

The cysteine opens and the phenylalanine closes a CDR3 of 13 amino acids. Only the CDR3 part of the read is kept: 39 bases, read in frame from the first base. In the germline V gene, CDR1 corresponds to LGHNA and CDR2 to YSLEER. For this chain, trimming is 8 bases at the V end and 5 bases at the J end, and the number of junction bases without a gene match is 6. Sequencing was performed on peripheral blood, taken before neoadjuvant nivolumab, alone or with ipilimumab. The V gene is TRBV4-3 and the J gene is TRBJ1-5; 7 bases in the middle match TRBD1. This clonotype originated in an adult with non-small cell lung cancer. The DNA sequence is as follows: TGCGCCAGCTCGGGACAGATCGATCAGCCCCAGCATTTT. Its protein is CASSGQIDQPQHF.